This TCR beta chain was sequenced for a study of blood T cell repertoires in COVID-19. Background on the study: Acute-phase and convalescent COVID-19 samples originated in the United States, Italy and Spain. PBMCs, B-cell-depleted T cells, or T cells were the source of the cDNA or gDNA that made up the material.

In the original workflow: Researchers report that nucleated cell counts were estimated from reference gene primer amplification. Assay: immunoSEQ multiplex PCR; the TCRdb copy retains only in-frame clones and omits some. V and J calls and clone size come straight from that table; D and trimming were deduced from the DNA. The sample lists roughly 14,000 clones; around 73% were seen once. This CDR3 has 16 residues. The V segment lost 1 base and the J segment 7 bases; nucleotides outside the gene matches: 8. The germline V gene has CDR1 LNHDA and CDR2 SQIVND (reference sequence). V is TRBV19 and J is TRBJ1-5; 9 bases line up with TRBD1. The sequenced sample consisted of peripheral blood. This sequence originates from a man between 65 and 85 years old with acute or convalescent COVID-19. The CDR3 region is CASSIGRGQGPQPQHF. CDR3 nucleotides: TGTGCCAGTAGTATAGGGAGGGGACAGGGACCCCAGCCCCAGCATTTT.